These 2 T cell receptor beta chains were sequenced from one sample in a study of CD8 T cells in ankylosing spondylitis. No antigens are known for them. TCRdb itself ran the 5' RACE reads through MiXCR, one entry per CDR3 protein. Of fewer than 550,000 distinct CDR3 sequences listed, about 5.4% are singletons. Overall study results and limits: A motif in TCR beta, a set of roughly 8 highly homologous variants, appeared characteristic of ankylosing spondylitis blood.

The sample taken for sequencing was blood, either unsorted or a sorted T cell fraction (not recorded which). Receptors were obtained from a male donor with ankylosing spondylitis.

In its sample, this clonotype was seen many times. The chain combines TRBV9 with TRBJ1-1, with D possibly being TRBD1 (5 bases). The ends were cut back, 0 bases at V and 5 bases at J, with 11 bases in the middle. Germline V gene sequence: CDR1 SGDLS, CDR2 YYNGEE. The CDR3 is 14 residues long. The CDR3 reads CASSVEAGPTEAFF. The DNA of the CDR3 is TGTGCCAGCAGCGTAGAAGCAGGGCCAACTGAAGCTTTCTTT.

The sample holds many counts of this clonotype. The chain recombines TRBV6-4 with TRBJ2-2, with D perhaps given as TRBD1 or TRBD2 (5 bases each). The CDR3 runs to 14 residues. Germline V gives CDR1 MRHNA, CDR2 SNTAGT. Trimming pared 10 bases from V and 1 base from J, leaving 13 bases between. CDR3 protein: CATSGTGNTGELFF. As DNA, the CDR3 is TGTGCCACCTCCGGGACCGGGAACACCGGGGAGCTGTTTTTT.